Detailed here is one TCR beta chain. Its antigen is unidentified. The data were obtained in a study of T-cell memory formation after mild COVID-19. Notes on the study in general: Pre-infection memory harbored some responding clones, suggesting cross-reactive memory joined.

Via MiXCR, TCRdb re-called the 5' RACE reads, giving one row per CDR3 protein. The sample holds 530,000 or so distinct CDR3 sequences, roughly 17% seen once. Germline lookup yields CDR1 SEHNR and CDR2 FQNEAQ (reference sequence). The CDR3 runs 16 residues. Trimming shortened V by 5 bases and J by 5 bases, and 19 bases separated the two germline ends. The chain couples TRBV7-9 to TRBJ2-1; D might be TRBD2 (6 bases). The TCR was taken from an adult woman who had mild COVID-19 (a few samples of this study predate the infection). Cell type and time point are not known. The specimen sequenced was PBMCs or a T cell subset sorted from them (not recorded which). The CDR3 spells CASSPRFRERDNEQFF. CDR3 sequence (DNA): TGTGCCAGCAGCCCTAGATTCCGGGAGCGGGACAATGAGCAGTTCTTC.